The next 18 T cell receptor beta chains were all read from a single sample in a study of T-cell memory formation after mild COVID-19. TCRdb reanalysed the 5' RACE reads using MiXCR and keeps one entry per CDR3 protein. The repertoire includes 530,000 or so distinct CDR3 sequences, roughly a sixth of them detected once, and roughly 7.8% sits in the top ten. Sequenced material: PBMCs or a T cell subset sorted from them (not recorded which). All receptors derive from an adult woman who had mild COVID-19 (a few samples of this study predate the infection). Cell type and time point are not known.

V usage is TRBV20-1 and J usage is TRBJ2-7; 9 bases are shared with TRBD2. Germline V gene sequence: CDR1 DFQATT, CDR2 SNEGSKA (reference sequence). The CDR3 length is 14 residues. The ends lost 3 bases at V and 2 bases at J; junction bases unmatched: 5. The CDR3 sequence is CSASPSSGAYEQYF. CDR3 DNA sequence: TGCAGTGCTAGCCCCTCTAGCGGGGCCTACGAGCAGTACTTC.

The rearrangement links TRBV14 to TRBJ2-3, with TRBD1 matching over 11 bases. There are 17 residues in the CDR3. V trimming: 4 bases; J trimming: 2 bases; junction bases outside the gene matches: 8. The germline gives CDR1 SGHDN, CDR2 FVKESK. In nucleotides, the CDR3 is TGTGCCAGCAGCCCCGGACAGGGGGCTCGTTTCACAGATACGCAGTATTTT. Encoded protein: CASSPGQGARFTDTQYF. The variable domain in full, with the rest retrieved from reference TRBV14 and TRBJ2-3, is EAGVTQFPSHSVIEKGQTVTLRCDPISGHDNLYWYRRVMGKEIKFLLHFVKESKQDESGMPNNRFLAERTGGTYSTLKVQPAELEDSGVYFCASSPGQGARFTDTQYFGPGTRLTVL.

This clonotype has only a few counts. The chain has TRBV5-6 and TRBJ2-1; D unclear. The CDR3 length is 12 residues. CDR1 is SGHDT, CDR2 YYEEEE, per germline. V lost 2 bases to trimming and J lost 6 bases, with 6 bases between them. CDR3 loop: CASSFSVNEQFF. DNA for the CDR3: TGTGCCAGCAGCTTCTCGGTCAATGAGCAGTTCTTC.

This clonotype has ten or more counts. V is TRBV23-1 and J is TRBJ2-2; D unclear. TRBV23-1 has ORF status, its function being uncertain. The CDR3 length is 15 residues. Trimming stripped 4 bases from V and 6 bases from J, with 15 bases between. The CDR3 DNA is TGCGCCAGCAGTCCGGCCCTCTCTGCCCCCGGGGAGCTGTTTTTT. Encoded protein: CASSPALSAPGELFF.

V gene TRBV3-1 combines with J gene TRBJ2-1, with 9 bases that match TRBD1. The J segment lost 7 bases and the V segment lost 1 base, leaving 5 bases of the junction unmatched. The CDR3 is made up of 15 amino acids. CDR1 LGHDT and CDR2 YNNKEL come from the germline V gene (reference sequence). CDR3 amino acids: CASSQGSGTGNEQFF. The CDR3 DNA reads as TGTGCCAGCAGCCAAGGATCCGGGACAGGGAATGAGCAGTTCTTC.

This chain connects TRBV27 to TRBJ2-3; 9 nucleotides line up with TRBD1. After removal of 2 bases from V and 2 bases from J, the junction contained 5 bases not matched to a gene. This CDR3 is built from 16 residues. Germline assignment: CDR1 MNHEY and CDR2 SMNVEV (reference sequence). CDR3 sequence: CASSLLGTGNTDTQYF. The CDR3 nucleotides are TGTGCCAGCAGTTTACTCGGGACAGGGAACACAGATACGCAGTATTTT.

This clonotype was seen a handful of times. In DNA form, the CDR3 reads TGTGCCAGCAACGACCGGGACAGGGGGCCGGATGAGCAGTTCTTC. It codes for CASNDRDRGPDEQFF. The genes are TRBV6-2 or TRBV6-3 and TRBJ2-1; 12 nucleotides align to TRBD1. With V trimmed by 7 bases and J by 8 bases, 9 bases remained unmatched. The CDR3 has 15 amino acids. Germline V CDR1 and CDR2: MNHEY, SVGEGT.

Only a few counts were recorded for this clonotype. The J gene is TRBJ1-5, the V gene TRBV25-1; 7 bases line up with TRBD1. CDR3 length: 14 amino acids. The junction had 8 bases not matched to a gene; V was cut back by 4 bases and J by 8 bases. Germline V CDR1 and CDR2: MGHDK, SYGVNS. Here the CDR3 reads CASSVLDRRKPQHF. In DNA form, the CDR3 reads TGTGCCAGCAGTGTCTTGGACAGGAGGAAGCCCCAGCATTTT.

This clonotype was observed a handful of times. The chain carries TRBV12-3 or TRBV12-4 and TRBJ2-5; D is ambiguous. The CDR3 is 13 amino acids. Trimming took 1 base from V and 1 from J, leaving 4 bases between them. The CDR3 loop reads CASSLVTQETQYF. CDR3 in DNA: TGTGCCAGCAGTTTAGTTACCCAAGAGACCCAGTACTTC.

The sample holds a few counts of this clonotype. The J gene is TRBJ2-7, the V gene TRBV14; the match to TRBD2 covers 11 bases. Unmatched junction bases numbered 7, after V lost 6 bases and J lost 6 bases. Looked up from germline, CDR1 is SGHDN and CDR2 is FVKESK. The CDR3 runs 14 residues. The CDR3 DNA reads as TGTGCCAGCAGTTACACTAGCGGGAGCGGCGAGCAGTACTTC. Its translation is CASSYTSGSGEQYF.

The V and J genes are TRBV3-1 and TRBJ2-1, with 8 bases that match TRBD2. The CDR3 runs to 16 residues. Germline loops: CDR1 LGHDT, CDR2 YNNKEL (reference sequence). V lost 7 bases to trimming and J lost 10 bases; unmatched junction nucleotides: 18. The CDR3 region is CASMFGTRAPSTEQFF. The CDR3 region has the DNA TGTGCCAGCATGTTCGGGACTAGGGCCCCCTCTACAGAGCAGTTCTTC.

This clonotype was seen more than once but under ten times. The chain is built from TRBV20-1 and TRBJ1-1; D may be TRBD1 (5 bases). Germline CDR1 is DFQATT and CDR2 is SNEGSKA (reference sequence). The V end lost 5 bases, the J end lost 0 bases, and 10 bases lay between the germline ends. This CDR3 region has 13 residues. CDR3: CSAARQLNTEAFF. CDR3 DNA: TGCAGTGCTGCTCGACAGTTGAACACTGAAGCTTTCTTT.

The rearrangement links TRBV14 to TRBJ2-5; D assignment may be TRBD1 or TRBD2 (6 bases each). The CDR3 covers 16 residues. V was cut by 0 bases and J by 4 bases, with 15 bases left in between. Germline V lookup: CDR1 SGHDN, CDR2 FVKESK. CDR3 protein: CASSQEGHPGAETQYF. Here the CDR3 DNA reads TGTGCCAGCAGCCAAGAGGGACATCCGGGGGCAGAGACCCAGTACTTC.

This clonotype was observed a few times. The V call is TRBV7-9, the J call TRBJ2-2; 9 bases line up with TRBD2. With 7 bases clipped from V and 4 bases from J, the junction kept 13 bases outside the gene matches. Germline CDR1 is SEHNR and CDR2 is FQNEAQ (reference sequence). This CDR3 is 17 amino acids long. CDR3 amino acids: CASTHSTGLASTGELFF. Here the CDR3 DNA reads TGTGCCAGCACCCACAGCACGGGACTAGCATCCACCGGGGAGCTGTTTTTT.

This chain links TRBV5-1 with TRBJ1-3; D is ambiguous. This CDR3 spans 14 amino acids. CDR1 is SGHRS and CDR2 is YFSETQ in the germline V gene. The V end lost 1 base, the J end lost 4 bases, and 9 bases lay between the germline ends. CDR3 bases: TGCGCCAGCAGCTTGAGTTCAGAAGGAAACACCATATATTTT. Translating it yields CASSLSSEGNTIYF.

As DNA, the CDR3 is TGTGCCAGCAGAAGACAGGGGGCGGATAATTCACCCCTCCACTTT. Translated, it gives CASRRQGADNSPLHF. This chain connects TRBV12-3 or TRBV12-4 to TRBJ1-6; 10 bases line up with TRBD1. V was clipped by 6 bases and J by 5 bases; unmatched bases: 4. The CDR3 is made up of 15 amino acids.

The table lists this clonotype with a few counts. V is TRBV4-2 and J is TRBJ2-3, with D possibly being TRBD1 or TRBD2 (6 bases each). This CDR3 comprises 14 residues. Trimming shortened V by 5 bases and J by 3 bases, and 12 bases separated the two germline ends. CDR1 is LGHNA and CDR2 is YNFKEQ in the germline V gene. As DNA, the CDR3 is TGTGCCAGCAGCGGCAGAGGGGGGACAGATACGCAGTATTTT. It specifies CASSGRGGTDTQYF.

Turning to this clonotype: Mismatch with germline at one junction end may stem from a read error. In DNA form, the CDR3 reads TGTGCCAGCAGTTTATGGCAACAGGACAGGGTAACGTTC. Translated: CASSLWQQDRVTF. The chain joins TRBV12-3 or TRBV12-4 to TRBJ1-2; 8 nucleotides agree with TRBD1. This CDR3 is built from 13 residues.